A selection of T cell receptor beta chains follows, all from one sample in a study of T cells in localized non-small cell lung cancer. Here immunoSEQ multiplex PCR was the method, and the copy in TCRdb shows in-frame clones only, minus some. The table lists tens of thousands of clones, around four fifths of them singletons. The sequences come from peripheral blood, collected before any cancer treatment. All receptors come from a woman aged 35 to 70 with stage I lung adenocarcinoma. The CDR3 runs from the conserved cysteine through the conserved F or W. A D gene is named only where the DNA matches it firmly. For some rows the clone size is stated as once, few or many, or as a class when expanded; others skip it.

V	D	J	size	DNA	CDR3
TRBV7-6	TRBD1	TRBJ1-2	NA	TGTGCCAGCAGCCCGACAGGGAACTATGGCTACACCTTC	CASSPTGNYGYTF
TRBV7-8	NA	TRBJ2-2	NA	TGTGCCAGCAGCTTAAAGGTTGCCGGGGAGCTGTTTTTT	CASSLKVAGELFF
TRBV5-1	TRBD1	TRBJ2-7	few	TGCGCCAGCAGTTCACAGGGGGCCCTCGAGCAGTACTTC	CASSSQGALEQYF
TRBV29-1	NA	TRBJ1-5	NA	TGCAGCGTTGCGGTACAGGATAATCAGCCCCAGCATTTT	CSVAVQDNQPQHF
TRBV4-1	NA	TRBJ1-4	NA	TGCGCCAGCAGCCAAGTCCCAGGGGAAAAACTGTTTTTT	CASSQVPGEKLFF
TRBV11-2	NA	TRBJ2-5	NA	TGTGCCAGCAGCTTAGACTGGGGCGGGGGCCTACAAGAGACCCAGTACTTC	CASSLDWGGGLQETQYF
TRBV6-5	NA	TRBJ2-1	NA	TGTGCCAGCAGTTACTCGTTGGGCAGAACCCACAATGAGCAGTTCTTC	CASSYSLGRTHNEQFF
TRBV9	NA	TRBJ1-4	NA	TGTGCCAGCAGCCCCCGAGCCTCCCAAGAAAAACTGTTTTTT	CASSPRASQEKLFF
TRBV6-1	TRBD1	TRBJ1-3	NA	TGTGCCAGCAGTGTTGACAGGGGCTCTGGAAACACCATATATTTT	CASSVDRGSGNTIYF
TRBV5-4	TRBD2	TRBJ2-2	NA	TGTGCCAGCAGCTTGGATACTAGCGGTGTGAACACCGGGGAGCTGTTTTTT	CASSLDTSGVNTGELFF
TRBV5-6	NA	TRBJ1-1	NA	TGTGCCAGCAGCCTCCGGGGGAACACTGAAGCTTTCTTT	CASSLRGNTEAFF
TRBV7-6	NA	TRBJ1-5	NA	TGTGCCAGCAGCTTAGGGGGAACGGTAGGGCCCCAGCATTTT	CASSLGGTVGPQHF
TRBV11-2	TRBD1	TRBJ1-5	once	TGTGCCAGCAGCCTACGGGGACAGGGAGAGCCCCAGCATTTT	CASSLRGQGEPQHF
TRBV10-3	NA	TRBJ1-1	NA	TGTGCCATCAGTGAATCGGGACCCTTAATAGGTGAAGCTTTCTTT	CAISESGPLIGEAFF
TRBV6-5	NA	TRBJ1-4	NA	TGTGCCAGCAGTTACGGGGGTGCAACTAATGAAAAACTGTTTTTT	CASSYGGATNEKLFF
TRBV2	TRBD1	TRBJ1-1	NA	TGTGCCAGCAGCGACGGACAGGGGTACGGAGCTTTCTTT	CASSDGQGYGAFF
TRBV5-6	NA	TRBJ2-1	NA	TGTGCCAGCAGCTTGGGACGGAACAATGAGCAGTTCTTC	CASSLGRNNEQFF
TRBV6-5	NA	TRBJ2-5	NA	TGTGCCAGCAGTTACTCGGTGGAGGCCGGGACCCAGTACTTC	CASSYSVEAGTQYF
TRBV9	TRBD1	TRBJ2-3	NA	TGTGCCAGCAGCGTGGGACAGGGAACAGATACGCAGTATTTT	CASSVGQGTDTQYF
TRBV29-1	TRBD1	TRBJ1-1	NA	TGCAGCGTACGACAGGGGGCGACTGAAGCTTTCTTT	CSVRQGATEAFF
TRBV9	TRBD1	TRBJ2-5	NA	TGTGCCAGCAGCGTAGCTACGGGACAGGGTCTAGAGACCCAGTACTTC	CASSVATGQGLETQYF
TRBV6-5	TRBD1	TRBJ2-7	NA	TGTGCCAGCAGTTACTCGGGACAGGGGGCTCTCTACGAGCAGTACTTC	CASSYSGQGALYEQYF
TRBV7-9	TRBD1	TRBJ1-2	NA	TGTGCCAGCAGCCCGGGACAGGACCCCTATGGCTACACCTTC	CASSPGQDPYGYTF
TRBV18	NA	TRBJ2-5	NA	TGTGCCAGCTCACGAGACCAGGTGGCTGACCAAGAGACCCAGTACTTC	CASSRDQVADQETQYF
TRBV6-5	NA	TRBJ2-7	once	TGTGCCAGCAGTTACCGGGGTATCTCCTACGAGCAGTACTTC	CASSYRGISYEQYF
TRBV19	TRBD2	TRBJ2-4	NA	TGTGCCAGTAGTGTCCTAGCGGGGAACCCAAACATTCAGTACTTC	CASSVLAGNPNIQYF
TRBV6-1	TRBD1	TRBJ1-2	once	TGTGCCAGCAGTGAATCAGCAGGGGGTAACTATGGCTACACCTTC	CASSESAGGNYGYTF
TRBV7-2	NA	TRBJ2-5	NA	TGTGCCAGCAGCCTCGGGAGTCTCGCCCAAGGGACCCAGTACTTC	CASSLGSLAQGTQYF